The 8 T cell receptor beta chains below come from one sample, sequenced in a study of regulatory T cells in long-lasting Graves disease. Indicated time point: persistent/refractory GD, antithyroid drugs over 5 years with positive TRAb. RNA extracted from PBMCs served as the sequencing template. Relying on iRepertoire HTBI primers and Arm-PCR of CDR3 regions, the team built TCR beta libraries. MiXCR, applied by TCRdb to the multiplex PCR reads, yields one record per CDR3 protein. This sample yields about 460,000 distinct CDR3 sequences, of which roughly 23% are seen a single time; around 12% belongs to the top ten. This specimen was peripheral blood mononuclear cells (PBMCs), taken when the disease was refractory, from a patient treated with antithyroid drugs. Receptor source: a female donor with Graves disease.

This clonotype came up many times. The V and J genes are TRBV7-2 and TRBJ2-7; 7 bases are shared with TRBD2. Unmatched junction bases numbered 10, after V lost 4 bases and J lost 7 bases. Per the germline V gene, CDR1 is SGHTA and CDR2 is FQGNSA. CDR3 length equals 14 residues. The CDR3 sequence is CASSYKTSVMEQYF. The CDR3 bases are TGTGCCAGCAGCTACAAAACTAGCGTCATGGAGCAGTACTTC.

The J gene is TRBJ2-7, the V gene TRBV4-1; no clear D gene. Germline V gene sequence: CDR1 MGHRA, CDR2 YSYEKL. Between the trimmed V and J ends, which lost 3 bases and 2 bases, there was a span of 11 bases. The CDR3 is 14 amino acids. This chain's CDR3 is CASSHADGAYEQYF. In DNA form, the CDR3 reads TGCGCCAGCAGCCATGCGGACGGAGCCTACGAGCAGTACTTC.

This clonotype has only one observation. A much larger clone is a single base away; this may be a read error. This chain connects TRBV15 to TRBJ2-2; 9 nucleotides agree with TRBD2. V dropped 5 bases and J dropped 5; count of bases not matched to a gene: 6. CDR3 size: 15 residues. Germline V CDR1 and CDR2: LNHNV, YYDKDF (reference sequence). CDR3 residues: CATSDGTSRTGELFF. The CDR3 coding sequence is TGTGCCACCAGCGACGGGACTAGCAGAACCGGGGAGCTGTTTTTT.

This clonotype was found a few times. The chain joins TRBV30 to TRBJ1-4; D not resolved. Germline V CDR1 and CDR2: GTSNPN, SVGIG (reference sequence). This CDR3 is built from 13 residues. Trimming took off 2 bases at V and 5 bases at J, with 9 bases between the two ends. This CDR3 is CAWSPRQNEKLFF. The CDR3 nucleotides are TGTGCCTGGAGTCCAAGGCAGAATGAAAAACTGTTTTTT.

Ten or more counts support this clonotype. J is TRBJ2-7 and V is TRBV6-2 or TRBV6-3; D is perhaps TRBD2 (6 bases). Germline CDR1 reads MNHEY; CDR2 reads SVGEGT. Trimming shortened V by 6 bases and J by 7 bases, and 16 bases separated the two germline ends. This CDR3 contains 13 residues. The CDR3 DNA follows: TGTGCCAGCAGCCCTGGAGGGGCGTTGGAGCAGTACTTC. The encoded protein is CASSPGGALEQYF.

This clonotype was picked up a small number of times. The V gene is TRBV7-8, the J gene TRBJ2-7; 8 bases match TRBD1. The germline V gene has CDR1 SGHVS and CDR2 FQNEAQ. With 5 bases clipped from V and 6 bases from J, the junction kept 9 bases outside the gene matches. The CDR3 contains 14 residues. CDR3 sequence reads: CASSIWTGQGEQYF. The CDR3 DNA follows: TGTGCCAGCAGCATATGGACAGGGCAGGGCGAGCAGTACTTC.

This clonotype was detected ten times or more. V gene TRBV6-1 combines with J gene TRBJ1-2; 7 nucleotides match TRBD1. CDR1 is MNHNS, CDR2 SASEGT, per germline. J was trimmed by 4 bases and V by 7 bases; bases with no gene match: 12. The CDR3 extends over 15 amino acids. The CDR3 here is CASTKGGGAGYGYTF. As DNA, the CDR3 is TGTGCCAGCACCAAGGGAGGGGGCGCGGGCTATGGCTACACCTTC.

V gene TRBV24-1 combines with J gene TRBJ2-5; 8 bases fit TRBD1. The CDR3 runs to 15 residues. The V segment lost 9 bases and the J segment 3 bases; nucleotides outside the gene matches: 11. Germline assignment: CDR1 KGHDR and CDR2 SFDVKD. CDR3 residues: CATATGVEWEETQYF. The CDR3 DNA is TGTGCCACCGCGACAGGGGTCGAATGGGAAGAGACCCAGTACTTC.